Sequencing of this T cell receptor beta chain was carried out in a study of beta chain features in type 1 diabetes. In the study overall: Age, gender, cell numbers and subset yield matched between patients and controls.

Sorted CD4+ subsets: naive, central memory, regulatory, stem cell-like memory (CD45RO/CCR7/CD25/CD127/CD95/CD27 panel). Whole-study results and caveats: Moderately but significantly shorter TCRB CDR3s were found in Type 1 diabetes patients in all four CD4+ subsets.

Germline V gives CDR1 MNHEY, CDR2 SMNVEV (reference sequence). V was pared by 6 bases and J by 2 bases, with 7 bases between. The length of the CDR3 is 12 residues. This clone showed up many times. What it binds is unknown. The isolated RNA, all of it, was reverse transcribed, so expressed TCRB transcripts were what got sequenced. Libraries were prepared by immunoSEQ multiplex PCR; TCRdb keeps only in-frame clonotypes and omits some of them. The table includes some 370,000 clones, 9.6% detected once. The chain is built from TRBV27 and TRBJ1-1; D perhaps matches TRBD1 (6 bases). The specimen sequenced was central memory CD4+ T cells from blood. The clonotype originates from a young man with type 1 diabetes. Here the CDR3 reads CASRQGNTEAFF. Written as DNA, the CDR3 is TGTGCCAGCAGACAGGGCAACACTGAAGCTTTCTTT.